The 18 T cell receptor beta chains presented below share a single source sample, sequenced in a study of T cells in Graves' hyperthyroidism and ophthalmopathy. Authors of the study amplified TCR beta CDR3 regions from RNA transcripts. With the HTBI primer set, the TCR CDR3 went through a first round of RT-PCR. Using its own MiXCR run on the multiplex PCR reads, TCRdb lists one record per CDR3 protein. In the table there are under 400,000 distinct CDR3 sequences, around a quarter of which are singletons. The sequenced sample consisted of blood. The receptors come from a man aged 50-60 years with Graves' hyperthyroidism.

The genes are TRBV7-9 and TRBJ2-1; a possible D gene is TRBD2 (5 bases). Germline loops: CDR1 SEHNR, CDR2 FQNEAQ (reference sequence). Trimming cost V 7 bases and J 8 bases, with 18 bases left between them. The CDR3 runs 14 residues. CDR3 nucleotide sequence: TGTGCCAGCACCCACGGGGTTGGGTGGCATGAGCAGTTCTTC. It codes for CASTHGVGWHEQFF. The entire variable domain, with the rest obtained from reference TRBV7-9 and TRBJ2-1, is as follows: DTGVSQNPRHKITKRGQNVTFRCDPISEHNRLYWYRQTLGQGPEFLTYFQNEAQLEKSRLLSDRFSAERPKGSFSTLEIQRTEQGDSAMYLCASTHGVGWHEQFFGPGTRLTVL.

The rearrangement joins TRBV11-2 to TRBJ2-7; the match to TRBD2 covers 10 bases. The trim removed 0 bases at V and 0 bases at J, leaving 5 bases unmatched. From germline, CDR1 is SGHAT and CDR2 FQNNGV. The CDR3 covers 17 residues. The CDR3 bases are TGTGCCAGCAGCTTAGAGGCTAGCGGGGGAGACTCCTACGAGCAGTACTTC. Translation: CASSLEASGGDSYEQYF.

The J gene is TRBJ2-4, the V gene TRBV28; perhaps D is TRBD1 or TRBD2 (6 bases each). Germline lookup yields CDR1 MDHEN and CDR2 SYDVKM. Trimming removed 10 bases at V and 3 bases at J, with 10 bases between. This CDR3 spans 12 amino acids. CDR3: CAIRGGKNIQYF. The CDR3 coding sequence is TGTGCCATCAGGGGAGGCAAAAACATTCAGTACTTC.

The chain links TRBV20-1 to TRBJ2-5; the match to TRBD1 covers 7 bases. The CDR3 runs to 13 residues. Looked up from germline, CDR1 is DFQATT and CDR2 is SNEGSKA (reference sequence). V trimming: 0 bases; J trimming: 4 bases; junction bases outside the gene matches: 2. The CDR3 here is CSARDAGGETQYF. CDR3 nucleotide sequence: TGCAGTGCTAGAGATGCAGGGGGAGAGACCCAGTACTTC.

The chain carries TRBV5-1 and TRBJ1-4, with 7 bases aligning to TRBD1. The J segment lost 8 bases and the V segment lost 4 bases, leaving 8 bases of the junction unmatched. This CDR3 has 14 amino acids. Germline CDR1 and CDR2: SGHRS and YFSETQ. CDR3 sequence: CASSKTGKLEKLFF. CDR3 bases: TGCGCCAGCAGCAAGACAGGGAAGTTGGAAAAACTGTTTTTT.

The sample holds many counts of this clonotype. This chain links TRBV6-1 with TRBJ2-5, with D tentatively TRBD1 or TRBD2 (5 bases each). The germline gives CDR1 MNHNS, CDR2 SASEGT. The CDR3 has 15 residues. Deletions cut 5 bases from V and 1 base from J, with 14 bases between. The CDR3 here is CASSFRDGSQETQYF. The CDR3 DNA sequence: TGTGCCAGCAGTTTCCGGGACGGTTCCCAAGAGACCCAGTACTTC.

This clonotype showed up many times. CDR3 loop: CAWSVHESANYGYTF. The CDR3 DNA reads TGTGCCTGGAGTGTACACGAGTCAGCAAACTATGGCTACACCTTC. The rearrangement links TRBV30 to TRBJ1-2; D ambiguous. V shed 0 bases and J shed 2 bases, with 13 bases lying between them. The CDR3 is made up of 15 amino acids. The germline V gene encodes CDR1 GTSNPN and CDR2 SVGIG (reference sequence).

This rearrangement joins TRBV9 to TRBJ2-1; 9 bases line up with TRBD2. The CDR3 is 15 residues long. V trimming: 1 base; J trimming: 4 bases; junction bases outside the gene matches: 3. Germline V lookup: CDR1 SGDLS, CDR2 YYNGEE. CDR3 DNA: TGTGCCAGCAGCGTATCTAGCGGGAAATACAATGAGCAGTTCTTC. This codes for CASSVSSGKYNEQFF.

This clonotype was observed at least ten times. The CDR3 reads CASSPSGRTYEQYF. CDR3 bases: TGTGCCAGCAGCCCCAGCGGGAGAACCTACGAGCAGTACTTC. The chain links TRBV13 to TRBJ2-7, with 8 nucleotides matching TRBD2. From germline, CDR1 is PRHDT and CDR2 FYEKMQ (reference sequence). The trim removed 5 bases at V and 2 bases at J, leaving 5 bases unmatched. The CDR3 covers 14 residues.

This clonotype was counted a few times. This chain connects TRBV19 to TRBJ2-7; 9 bases are shared with TRBD2. The junction had 9 bases not matched to a gene; V was cut back by 6 bases and J by 3 bases. The CDR3 loop spans 15 amino acids. Germline CDR1 and CDR2: LNHDA and SQIVND (reference sequence). CDR3 in DNA: TGTGCCAGTAGCGAAATCGGAGCGGGAGGCTACGAGCAGTACTTC. It specifies CASSEIGAGGYEQYF.

The chain employs TRBV3-1 and TRBJ2-6; 7 bases map to TRBD2. There are 19 residues in the CDR3. V gave up 10 bases and J gave up 1 base; unmatched junction bases: 19. Germline V CDR1 and CDR2: LGHDT, YNNKEL (reference sequence). The CDR3 DNA reads as TGTGCCACCAGTGACCCCGTGGGCTGGGGGGGATCTGGGGCCAACGTCCTGACTTTC. It encodes CATSDPVGWGGSGANVLTF.

At least ten counts were recorded for this clonotype. V gene TRBV7-8 combines with J gene TRBJ2-7; D is uncertain. V was shortened by 0 bases and J by 5 bases, with 8 bases between the two germline ends. Germline CDR1 SGHVS, CDR2 FQNEAQ. There are 13 residues in the CDR3. CDR3 sequence reads: CASSLAQYHEQYF. CDR3 coding DNA: TGTGCCAGCAGCTTAGCTCAGTACCACGAGCAGTACTTC.

This clonotype was seen repeatedly, ten times or more. The chain is built from TRBV7-9 and TRBJ2-1; the D gene is possibly TRBD1 (5 bases). The CDR3 extends over 13 amino acids. Between the trimmed V and J ends, which lost 1 base and 8 bases, there was a span of 9 bases. Looked up from germline, CDR1 is SEHNR and CDR2 is FQNEAQ (reference sequence). The CDR3 nucleotides read TGTGCCAGCAGCTTAGAGGGGATGTATGAGCAGTTCTTC. Its protein product is CASSLEGMYEQFF. Together with reference TRBV7-9 and TRBJ2-1, the CDR3 gives the full variable domain: DTGVSQNPRHKITKRGQNVTFRCDPISEHNRLYWYRQTLGQGPEFLTYFQNEAQLEKSRLLSDRFSAERPKGSFSTLEIQRTEQGDSAMYLCASSLEGMYEQFFGPGTRLTVL.

This clonotype has more than one count but fewer than ten. This chain connects TRBV12-5 to TRBJ2-1; 7 nucleotides match TRBD1. The CDR3 runs 12 residues. Trimming removed 8 bases from V and 7 bases from J; junction bases left unmatched: 5. Looked up from germline, CDR1 is LGHNT and CDR2 is FRNRAP. This CDR3 is CASRGLGNEQFF. The DNA for the CDR3 is TGTGCTAGTAGGGGGCTTGGGAATGAGCAGTTCTTC.

The V gene is TRBV2, the J gene TRBJ2-7, with D tentatively TRBD2 (6 bases). The CDR3 length is 12 residues. Per the germline V gene, CDR1 is SNHLY and CDR2 is FYNNEI. Trimming removed 4 bases from V and 5 bases from J, with 9 bases in between. The CDR3 region is CASSGAGHEQYF. DNA of the CDR3: TGTGCCAGCAGTGGTGCGGGGCACGAGCAGTACTTC.

Only a few counts were recorded for this clonotype. This chain uses TRBV6-1 with TRBJ2-2, with D perhaps matching TRBD1 or TRBD2 (5 bases each). The CDR3 is made up of 15 amino acids. V was pared by 6 bases and J by 4 bases, with 15 bases between. Germline V gives CDR1 MNHNS, CDR2 SASEGT. The CDR3 DNA is TGTGCCAGCAGGAAGCCGGGACCGACCACCGGGGAGCTGTTTTTT. It yields the protein CASRKPGPTTGELFF.

The chain is built from TRBV7-9 and TRBJ2-6; perhaps TRBD2 as D (6 bases). The CDR3 loop spans 17 amino acids. CDR1 and CDR2 (germline): SEHNR, FQNEAQ (reference sequence). Trimming took 7 bases from V and 0 from J, leaving 16 bases between them. The CDR3 nucleotides are TGTGCCAGCACTCCCCCGGAGGGTAGCTCTGGGGCCAACGTCCTGACTTTC. Its protein is CASTPPEGSSGANVLTF. Looking up the rest from reference TRBV7-9 and TRBJ2-6 gives the full variable domain: DTGVSQNPRHKITKRGQNVTFRCDPISEHNRLYWYRQTLGQGPEFLTYFQNEAQLEKSRLLSDRFSAERPKGSFSTLEIQRTEQGDSAMYLCASTPPEGSSGANVLTFGAGSRLTVL.

This clonotype was recorded a few times. The J gene is TRBJ2-1, the V gene TRBV6-1; TRBD1 aligns across 9 bases. Trimming cost V 6 bases and J 9 bases; bases outside gene matches: 9. Germline V gene lookup returns CDR1 MNHNS and CDR2 SASEGT. CDR3 size: 14 residues. In DNA form, the CDR3 reads TGTGCCAGCAGGGAACCCGGGACAGGGACTGAGCAGTTCTTC. Its protein is CASREPGTGTEQFF.